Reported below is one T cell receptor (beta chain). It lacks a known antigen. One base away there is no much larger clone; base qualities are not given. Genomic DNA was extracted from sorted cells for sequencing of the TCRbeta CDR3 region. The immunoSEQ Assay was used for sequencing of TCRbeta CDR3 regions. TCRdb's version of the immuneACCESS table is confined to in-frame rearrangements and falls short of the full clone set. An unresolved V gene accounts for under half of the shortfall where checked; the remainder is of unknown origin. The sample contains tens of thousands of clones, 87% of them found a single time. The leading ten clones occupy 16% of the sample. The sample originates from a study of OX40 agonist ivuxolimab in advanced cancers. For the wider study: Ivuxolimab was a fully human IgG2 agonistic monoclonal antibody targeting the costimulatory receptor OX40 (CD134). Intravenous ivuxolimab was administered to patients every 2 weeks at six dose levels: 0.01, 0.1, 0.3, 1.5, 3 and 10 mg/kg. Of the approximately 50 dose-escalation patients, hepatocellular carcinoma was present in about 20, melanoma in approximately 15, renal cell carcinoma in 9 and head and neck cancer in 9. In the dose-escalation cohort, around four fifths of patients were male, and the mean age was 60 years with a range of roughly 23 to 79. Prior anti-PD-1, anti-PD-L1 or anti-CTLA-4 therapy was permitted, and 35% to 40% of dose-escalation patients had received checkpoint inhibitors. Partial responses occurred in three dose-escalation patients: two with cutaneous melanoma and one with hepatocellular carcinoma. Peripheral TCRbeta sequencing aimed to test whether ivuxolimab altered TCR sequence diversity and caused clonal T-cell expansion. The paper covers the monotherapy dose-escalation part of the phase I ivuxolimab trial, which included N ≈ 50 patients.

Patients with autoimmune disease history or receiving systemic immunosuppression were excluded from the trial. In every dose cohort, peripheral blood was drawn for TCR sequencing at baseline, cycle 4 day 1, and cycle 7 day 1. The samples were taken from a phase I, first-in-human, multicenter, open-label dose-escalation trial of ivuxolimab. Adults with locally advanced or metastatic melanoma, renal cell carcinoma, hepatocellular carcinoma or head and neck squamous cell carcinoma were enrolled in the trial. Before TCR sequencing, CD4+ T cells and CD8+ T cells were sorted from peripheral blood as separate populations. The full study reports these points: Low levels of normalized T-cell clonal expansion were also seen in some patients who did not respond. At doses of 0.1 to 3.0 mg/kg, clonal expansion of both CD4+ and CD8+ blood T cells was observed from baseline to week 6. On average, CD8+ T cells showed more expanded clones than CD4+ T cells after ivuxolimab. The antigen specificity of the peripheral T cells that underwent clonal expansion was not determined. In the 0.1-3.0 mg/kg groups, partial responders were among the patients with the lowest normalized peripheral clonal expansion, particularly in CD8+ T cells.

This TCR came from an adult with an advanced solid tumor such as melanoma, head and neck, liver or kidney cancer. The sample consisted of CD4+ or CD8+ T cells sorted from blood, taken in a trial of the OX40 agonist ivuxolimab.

CDR3 region: CASSAGQGFEQYF. In nucleotides, the sequence is TGTGCCAGCAGTGCTGGACAGGGGTTCGAGCAGTACTTC. The sequence is built from TRBV25-1 and TRBJ2-7; TRBD1 fits 9 bases in the junction. From V the trimming removes 4 bases and from J it removes 6 bases, while the gene matches leave 4 bases of the junction unaccounted for. CDR1 is given as MGHDK and CDR2 as SYGVNS, both from the germline V gene. Inclusive of the bounding cysteine and phenylalanine, the CDR3 is 13 residues long. Just CDR3 DNA is preserved here, 39 bases in frame from base 1.